This T cell receptor beta chain was sequenced in a study of cytomegalovirus exposure and HLA in healthy donors. This clone was found once. Its antigen is as yet unknown. PCR primers comprised 60 Vbeta and 13 Jbeta primers. Produced via immunoSEQ multiplex PCR; TCRdb's table is partial and in-frame only. Here the sample spans approximately 170,000 clones, 79% being singletons. Trimming took 7 bases from V and 5 from J, leaving 17 bases between them. This CDR3 has 14 amino acids. Germline V gene lookup returns CDR1 MNHNS and CDR2 SASEGT. Broader study findings: In an earlier analysis, most TCR beta V segments were productive about 87% or about 30% of the time. Sequencing likely produced, as an artifact, a cluster of highly shared sequence variants. In a later analysis, TCR beta V- and J-gene trimming was associated with a missense DCLRE1C variant.

The specimen was PBMCs. The receptor was isolated from a woman aged 45-59 years in good health and CMV-seronegative. The chain couples TRBV6-1 to TRBJ1-1; D gene ambiguous. CDR3 sequence (DNA): TGTGCCAGCAACGGGGATCCTATGGGGACTGAAGCTTTCTTT. It translates to CASNGDPMGTEAFF.